The rows below give T cell receptor beta chains drawn from one sample of a study of T-cell memory formation after mild COVID-19. TCRdb recomputed calls from the 5' RACE reads with MiXCR, one row per CDR3 protein. The sample yields approximately 300,000 distinct CDR3 sequences, approximately 15% seen once. The sequenced sample consisted of PBMCs or a T cell subset sorted from them (not recorded which). Source of these receptors: a man between 18 and 29 years old who had mild COVID-19 (a few samples of this study predate the infection). Cell type and time point are not known. Each CDR3 is given with its conserved first and last residue. D genes are given only for firm matches. Size is stated for part of the rows, as once, few or many counts, or as a class when the clone is expanded.

NA NA TRBJ2-3 TRBV7-2 CASRSGTDTQYF TGTGCCAGCAGGTCGGGGACAGATACGCAGTATTTT
few TRBD1 TRBJ2-3 TRBV28 CASRGRGTGPDTQYF TGTGCCAGCAGGGGTCGTGGGACAGGGCCCGATACGCAGTATTTT
NA TRBD2 TRBJ2-3 TRBV11-3 CASSSPGGPRDTQYF TGTGCCAGCAGCTCACCGGGGGGTCCGAGGGATACGCAGTATTTT
NA TRBD1 TRBJ2-5 TRBV29-1 CSVVPGRGREETQYF TGCAGCGTTGTCCCGGGCAGGGGGCGCGAGGAGACCCAGTACTTC
NA TRBD2 TRBJ2-2 TRBV7-3 CASSLGTSVHGELFF TGTGCCAGCAGCCTTGGGACTAGCGTTCACGGGGAGCTGTTTTTT
few NA TRBJ2-3 TRBV6-2/TRBV6-3 CASSWGHGGTDTQYF TGTGCCAGCAGTTGGGGGCACGGGGGCACAGATACGCAGTATTTT
few TRBD2 TRBJ2-1 TRBV2 CASSRRLAGGVYNEQFF TGTGCCAGCAGTCGACGACTAGCGGGGGGGGTGTACAATGAGCAGTTCTTC
few NA TRBJ2-3 TRBV6-2/TRBV6-3 CASSPWTASTDTQYF TGTGCCAGCAGTCCATGGACAGCTTCCACAGATACGCAGTATTTT
NA TRBD2 TRBJ2-3 TRBV4-3 CASSQASGDTDTQYF TGCGCCAGCAGCCAAGCTAGCGGGGACACAGATACGCAGTATTTT
NA TRBD2 TRBJ2-1 TRBV7-9 CASRGLAGPNEQFF TGTGCCAGCAGAGGACTAGCGGGACCCAATGAGCAGTTCTTC
few NA TRBJ1-1 TRBV29-1 CSVALQERTEAFF TGCAGCGTTGCCCTACAGGAAAGGACTGAAGCTTTCTTT
few NA TRBJ1-1 TRBV5-1 CASSLAGWGEEAEAFF TGCGCCAGCAGCTTGGCCGGGTGGGGGGAAGAAGCTGAAGCTTTCTTT
NA NA TRBJ2-2 TRBV7-9 CASSLDYHTGELFF TGTGCCAGCAGCTTGGACTACCACACCGGGGAGCTGTTTTTT
NA NA TRBJ2-1 TRBV5-4 CASSHPWGRTSYNEQFF TGTGCCAGCAGCCATCCTTGGGGACGGACTTCCTACAATGAGCAGTTCTTC
many NA TRBJ2-2 TRBV20-1 CSASEGRDTGELFF TGCAGTGCTAGTGAGGGACGGGACACCGGGGAGCTGTTTTTT
NA TRBD1 TRBJ1-4 TRBV19 CASRTGPGWNEKLFF TGTGCCAGTAGGACAGGGCCCGGGTGGAATGAAAAACTGTTTTTT
few TRBD2 TRBJ2-5 TRBV6-1 CASSEGGRAGTQYF TGTGCCAGCAGTGAAGGTGGGAGGGCAGGGACCCAGTACTTC
few TRBD1 TRBJ1-2 TRBV9 CASSVDLQGESHGYTF TGTGCCAGCAGCGTAGACCTACAGGGGGAATCTCATGGCTACACCTTC
NA TRBD2 TRBJ2-1 TRBV4-2 CASSLKARGGNEQFF TGTGCCAGCAGCCTTAAGGCGCGGGGGGGCAATGAGCAGTTCTTC
many NA TRBJ2-7 TRBV5-1 CASSLGQESYEQYF TGCGCCAGCAGCTTGGGACAGGAGTCCTACGAGCAGTACTTC
NA NA TRBJ1-1 TRBV5-1 CASSPPDTEAFF TGCGCCAGCAGCCCCCCGGACACTGAAGCTTTCTTT
medium-sized TRBD2 TRBJ2-3 TRBV3-1 CASSGFGGEGSPTDTQYF TGTGCCAGCAGCGGGTTTGGTGGGGAGGGATCACCCACAGATACGCAGTATTTT
NA NA TRBJ2-2 TRBV20-1 CSARVQRLTGELFF TGCAGTGCTAGAGTCCAGCGACTCACCGGGGAGCTGTTTTTT
few NA TRBJ2-6 TRBV5-5 CASSFPIRAAGANVLTF TGTGCCAGCAGTTTTCCTATTCGGGCTGCGGGGGCCAACGTCCTGACTTTC